The sequence of this T cell receptor (beta chain) was determined in a study of OX40 agonist ivuxolimab in advanced cancers. Study context: Ivuxolimab, an antibody acting as an agonist of OX40 (CD134), was used to treat patients.

Here immunoSEQ multiplex PCR was the method, and the copy in TCRdb shows in-frame clones only, minus some. The sample yields about 28,000 clones, roughly nine tenths seen once. The V and J ends lost 8 bases and 2 bases, in that order; junction bases with no gene match: 7. CDR3 length: 15 amino acids. The V gene's germline CDR1 is SEHNR and CDR2 FQNEAQ (reference sequence). The V call is TRBV7-9, the J call TRBJ2-3, with TRBD1 matching over 10 bases. The sequence came from an adult with an advanced solid tumor such as melanoma, head and neck, liver or kidney cancer. This sample comprised CD4+ or CD8+ T cells sorted from blood, obtained in a trial of the OX40 agonist ivuxolimab. Here the CDR3 reads CASRDRGLVTDTQYF. CDR3 nucleotides: TGTGCCAGCCGTGACAGGGGGCTCGTCACAGATACGCAGTATTTT.